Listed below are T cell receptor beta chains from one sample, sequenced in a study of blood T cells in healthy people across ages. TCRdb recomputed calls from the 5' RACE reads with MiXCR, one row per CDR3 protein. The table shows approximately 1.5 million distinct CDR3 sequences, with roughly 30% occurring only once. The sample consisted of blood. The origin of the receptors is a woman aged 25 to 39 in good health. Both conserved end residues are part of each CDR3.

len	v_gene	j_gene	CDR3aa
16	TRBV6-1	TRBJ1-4	CASSGDRWSSNEKLFF
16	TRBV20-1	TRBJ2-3	CSASDRLATSTDTQYF
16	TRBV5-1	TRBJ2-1	CASSLATSGFYNEQFF
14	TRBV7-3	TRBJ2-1	CASSSTSRDNEQFF
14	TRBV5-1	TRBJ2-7	CASSLADSSYEQYF
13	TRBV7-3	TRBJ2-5	CASNSHSQETQYF
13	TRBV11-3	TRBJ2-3	CASRATLADTQYF
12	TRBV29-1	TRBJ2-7	CSVGECFYEQYF
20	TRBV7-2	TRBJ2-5	CASSLEFARGSLRFSQTQYF
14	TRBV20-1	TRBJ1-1	CSTRVPRANTEAFF
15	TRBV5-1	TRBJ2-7	CASSLRSGGLNEQYF
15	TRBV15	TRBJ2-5	CATLDLSDGEKTQYF
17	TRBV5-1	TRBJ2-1	CASSLGWIGIAYNEQFF
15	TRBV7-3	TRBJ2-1	CASSLLAGYYNEQFF
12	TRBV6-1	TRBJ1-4	CASYDRGEKLFF
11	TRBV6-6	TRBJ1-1	CASSPGVGAFF
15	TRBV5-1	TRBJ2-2	CASSFSGQGTGELFF
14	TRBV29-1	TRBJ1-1	CSADAGTANTEAFF
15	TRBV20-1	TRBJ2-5	CSARDKGLAAETQYF
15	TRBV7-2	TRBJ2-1	CASSPQGRASNEQFF
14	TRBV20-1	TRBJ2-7	CSASLIGHTYEQYF
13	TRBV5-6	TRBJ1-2	CASSRTGNYGYTF
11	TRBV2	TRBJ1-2	CATTNSLRYTF
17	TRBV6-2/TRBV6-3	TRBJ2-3	CASSYGGVVSGADTQYF